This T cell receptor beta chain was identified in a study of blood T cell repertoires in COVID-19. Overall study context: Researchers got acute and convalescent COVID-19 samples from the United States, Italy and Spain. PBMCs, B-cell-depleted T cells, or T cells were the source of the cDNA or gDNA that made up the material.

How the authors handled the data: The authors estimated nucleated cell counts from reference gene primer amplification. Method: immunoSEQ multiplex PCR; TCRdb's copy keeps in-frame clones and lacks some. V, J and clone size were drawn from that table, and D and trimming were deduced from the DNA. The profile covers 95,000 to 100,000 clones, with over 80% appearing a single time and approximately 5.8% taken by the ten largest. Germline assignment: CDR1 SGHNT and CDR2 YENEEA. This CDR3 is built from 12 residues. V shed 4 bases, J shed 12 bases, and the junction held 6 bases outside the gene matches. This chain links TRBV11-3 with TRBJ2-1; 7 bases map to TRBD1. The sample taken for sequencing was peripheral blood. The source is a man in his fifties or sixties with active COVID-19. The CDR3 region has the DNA TGTGCCAGCAGCTCAACAGGGGCGGCGCAGTTCTTC. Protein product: CASSSTGAAQFF.